This is a list of T cell receptor beta chains from one sample in a study of cytomegalovirus exposure and HLA in healthy donors. Clones were read by immunoSEQ multiplex PCR, and TCRdb kept only the in-frame ones, dropping some. This repertoire shows 100,000 to 150,000 clones, roughly 71% found once; its top ten account for 4.2%. Sequences were obtained from PBMCs. All receptors come from a woman between 45 and 60 years old in good health and CMV-seropositive. Both conserved end residues are part of each CDR3. A D gene is named only where the DNA matches it firmly. Only some rows state a clone size, as once, few, many or a class for expanded clones.

CDR3aa: CASNNNRDGYTF
CDR3nt: TGTGCCAGCAACAACAATCGGGATGGCTACACCTTC
d_gene: NA
abundance: NA
j_gene: TRBJ1-2
v_gene: TRBV28

CDR3aa: CASSQGGGKYEQYF
CDR3nt: TGTGCCAGTAGTCAAGGAGGGGGCAAGTACGAGCAGTACTTC
d_gene: NA
abundance: NA
j_gene: TRBJ2-7
v_gene: TRBV19

CDR3aa: CSVGTSGTYEQYF
CDR3nt: TGCAGCGTCGGGACTAGCGGAACCTACGAGCAGTACTTC
d_gene: TRBD2
abundance: NA
j_gene: TRBJ2-7
v_gene: TRBV29-1

CDR3aa: CASSMGLGPNEQFF
CDR3nt: TGTGCCAGTAGTATGGGACTAGGACCCAATGAGCAGTTCTTC
d_gene: TRBD2
abundance: once
j_gene: TRBJ2-1
v_gene: TRBV19

CDR3aa: CASSDGRSNEKLFF
CDR3nt: TGTGCCAGCAGTGATGGGAGAAGTAATGAAAAACTGTTTTTT
d_gene: NA
abundance: NA
j_gene: TRBJ1-4
v_gene: TRBV2

CDR3aa: CASSPARGARGYTF
CDR3nt: TGTGCCAGCAGCCCAGCCCGGGGGGCTCGTGGCTACACCTTC
d_gene: NA
abundance: few
j_gene: TRBJ1-2
v_gene: TRBV5-5

CDR3aa: CSVEAQGYEQYF
CDR3nt: TGCAGCGTTGAAGCACAGGGTTACGAGCAGTACTTC
d_gene: NA
abundance: NA
j_gene: TRBJ2-7
v_gene: TRBV29-1

CDR3aa: CASRGQLNYGYTF
CDR3nt: TGTGCCAGCAGGGGACAGCTTAATTATGGCTACACCTTC
d_gene: TRBD1
abundance: NA
j_gene: TRBJ1-2
v_gene: TRBV27

CDR3aa: CASSEDSLPYEQYF
CDR3nt: TGCGCCAGCAGCGAGGACAGTCTCCCCTACGAGCAGTACTTC
d_gene: NA
abundance: NA
j_gene: TRBJ2-7
v_gene: TRBV5-1

CDR3aa: CASSLWQGYNEQFF
CDR3nt: TGCGCCAGCAGCTTGTGGCAGGGATACAATGAGCAGTTCTTC
d_gene: NA
abundance: NA
j_gene: TRBJ2-1
v_gene: TRBV5-1

CDR3aa: CASSFAGGRTYTEAFF
CDR3nt: TGTGCCAGCAGTTTTGCAGGGGGCAGGACTTACACTGAAGCTTTCTTT
d_gene: TRBD1
abundance: NA
j_gene: TRBJ1-1
v_gene: TRBV28

CDR3aa: CASSPGQGDQPQHF
CDR3nt: TGCGCCAGCAGCCCGGGACAGGGGGATCAGCCCCAGCATTTT
d_gene: TRBD1
abundance: once
j_gene: TRBJ1-5
v_gene: TRBV4-1